Each of the 30 T cell receptor beta chains below was sequenced from the same sample in a study of shared clonotypes between healthy human individuals. Terminally differentiated effector memory CD45RA+ cells were left out of the naive CD8 fraction, which was CD45RO-negative and positively selected for CCR7. The table came from immunoSEQ multiplex PCR; TCRdb's copy has only in-frame clones and leaves some out. Of around 640,000 clones in the sample, 95% to 96% were seen once. Sequenced material: naive CD8+ T cells sorted from blood. Receptors originate from a woman in her twenties or thirties in good health.

The V gene is TRBV28, the J gene TRBJ1-2; D not resolved. The CDR3 is made up of 14 amino acids. Germline V gives CDR1 MDHEN, CDR2 SYDVKM. V was pared by 3 bases and J by 6 bases, with 14 bases between. The CDR3 bases are TGTGCCAGCAGTTTTTTATTGGCCGGAGATGGCTACACCTTC. Translated: CASSFLLAGDGYTF.

V is TRBV7-9 and J is TRBJ2-1, with D possibly being TRBD2 (6 bases). V gave up 0 bases and J gave up 8 bases, with 20 bases separating them. In germline, CDR1 is SEHNR, CDR2 FQNEAQ (reference sequence). The length of the CDR3 is 17 residues. The CDR3 loop reads CASSLAGLAREVDEQFF. DNA of the CDR3: TGTGCCAGCAGCTTAGCCGGCCTGGCGAGGGAGGTCGATGAGCAGTTCTTC.

The chain combines TRBV7-8 with TRBJ2-3; tentatively, D is TRBD2 (5 bases). This CDR3 contains 17 residues. V was clipped by 5 bases and J by 2 bases, with 20 bases between them. The germline CDR1 and CDR2 sequences are SGHVS and FQNEAQ. The CDR3 nucleotides read TGTGCCAGCAGCCCACGGCGGCTAGCAGGATTCACAGATACGCAGTATTTT. It yields the protein CASSPRRLAGFTDTQYF.

This sequence joins TRBV5-5 and TRBJ2-7; D is possibly TRBD2 (5 bases). CDR1 and CDR2 (germline): SGHKS, YYEKEE (reference sequence). Between the trimmed V and J ends, which lost 3 bases and 5 bases, there was a span of 18 bases. There are 15 residues in the CDR3. CDR3: CASSSGLRAGDEQYF. Here the CDR3 DNA reads TGTGCCAGCAGCTCTGGACTCCGGGCGGGCGACGAGCAGTACTTC.

This chain joins TRBV19 and TRBJ2-5, with 8 nucleotides matching TRBD2. Germline CDR1 and CDR2: LNHDA and SQIVND (reference sequence). The CDR3 is 13 residues long. Trimming removed 6 bases from V and 0 bases from J; junction bases left unmatched: 0. CDR3 sequence (DNA): TGTGCCAGTAGGGGACTAGACCAAGAGACCCAGTACTTC. Translated: CASRGLDQETQYF. The variable domain in full, completed from reference TRBV19 and TRBJ2-5, reads DGGITQSPKYLFRKEGQNVTLSCEQNLNHDAMYWYRQDPGQGLRLIYYSQIVNDFQKGDIAEGYSVSREKKESFPLTVTSAQKNPTAFYLCASRGLDQETQYFGPGTRLLVL.

The chain joins TRBV5-8 to TRBJ2-7, with 8 nucleotides matching TRBD1. The ends lost 1 base at V and 5 bases at J; junction bases unmatched: 5. This CDR3 is built from 14 residues. The germline gives CDR1 SGHTS, CDR2 YDEGEE. CDR3 bases: TGTGCCAGCAGCTTGTATCAGGGGGCAGACGAGCAGTACTTC. Its protein is CASSLYQGADEQYF.

This rearrangement joins TRBV18 to TRBJ2-1, with TRBD2 matching over 12 bases. Germline CDR1 is KGHSH and CDR2 is LQKENI. The V and J ends lost 6 bases and 9 bases, in that order; junction bases with no gene match: 12. This CDR3 region has 16 residues. The CDR3 protein is CASSQRASGRGSEQFF. CDR3 DNA: TGTGCCAGCTCCCAGAGGGCTAGCGGGAGGGGAAGTGAGCAGTTCTTC.

The chain has TRBV4-1 and TRBJ2-1; 7 bases are shared with TRBD2. This CDR3 region has 16 residues. The trim removed 5 bases at V and 0 bases at J, leaving 7 bases unmatched. CDR1 is MGHRA, CDR2 YSYEKL, per germline. CDR3 bases: TGCGCCAGCAGCGCTAGCGGACTCAACTCCTACAATGAGCAGTTCTTC. Protein: CASSASGLNSYNEQFF.

This sequence joins TRBV7-6 and TRBJ2-1, with 11 nucleotides matching TRBD2. Germline CDR1 SGHVS, CDR2 FNYEAQ. The CDR3 loop spans 14 amino acids. V lost 4 bases and J lost 8; bases outside the gene matches: 4. In DNA, the CDR3 is TGTGCCAGCAGCTCGTCTAGCGGGAGGTATGAGCAGTTCTTC. Amino acids: CASSSSSGRYEQFF.

The chain links TRBV18 to TRBJ1-1, with a possible D match to TRBD1 (5 bases). CDR1 and CDR2 (germline): KGHSH, LQKENI. Trimming pared 0 bases from V and 10 bases from J, leaving 18 bases between. The length of the CDR3 is 15 residues. The CDR3 region is CASSPPKGEAVGAFF. DNA of the CDR3: TGTGCCAGCTCACCACCGAAAGGGGAAGCAGTGGGAGCTTTCTTT.

The chain carries TRBV4-1 and TRBJ1-1, with unresolved D. The CDR3 is 19 amino acids. Germline CDR1 is MGHRA and CDR2 is YSYEKL. Trimming left V 0 bases short and J 1 base short, with 21 bases between. CDR3 nucleotide sequence: TGCGCCAGCAGCCAAGATCTGGGGAACAAGGGAAAGGGGAACACTGAAGCTTTCTTT. This encodes CASSQDLGNKGKGNTEAFF.

The J gene is TRBJ2-1, the V gene TRBV11-2; TRBD1 matches at 7 bases. Germline CDR1 SGHAT, CDR2 FQNNGV. With 2 bases clipped from V and 0 bases from J, the junction kept 7 bases outside the gene matches. The CDR3 is 17 residues long. This chain's CDR3 is CASSLQTGVGSYNEQFF. CDR3 DNA: TGTGCCAGCAGCTTACAAACAGGGGTGGGCTCCTACAATGAGCAGTTCTTC.

This clone came up once. This chain joins TRBV19 and TRBJ1-3; no definite D call. There are 14 residues in the CDR3. V was cut by 2 bases and J by 2 bases, with 7 bases left in between. The V gene's germline CDR1 is LNHDA and CDR2 SQIVND (reference sequence). CDR3 in amino acids: CASSITDTGNTIYF. For the CDR3, the DNA is TGTGCCAGTAGTATAACAGATACTGGAAACACCATATATTTT.

This clone has just one count. The chain employs TRBV4-1 and TRBJ2-1; TRBD2 agrees at 10 bases. The germline V gene encodes CDR1 MGHRA and CDR2 YSYEKL. With V trimmed by 0 bases and J by 9 bases, 11 bases remained unmatched. The CDR3 runs 17 residues. The chain's CDR3 is CASSQELSSGSLGEQFF. Here the CDR3 DNA reads TGCGCCAGCAGCCAAGAGTTATCTAGCGGGAGCCTGGGTGAGCAGTTCTTC.

The J gene is TRBJ1-1, the V gene TRBV30, with no clear D. Trimming took 0 bases from V and 5 from J, leaving 16 bases between them. The CDR3 runs to 15 residues. Germline CDR1 GTSNPN, CDR2 SVGIG (reference sequence). The chain's CDR3 is CAWSVPFSLGTEAFF. In DNA form, the CDR3 reads TGTGCCTGGAGTGTACCGTTCAGTCTGGGGACTGAAGCTTTCTTT.

The chain employs TRBV28 and TRBJ2-2, with no clear D. V was clipped by 3 bases and J by 3 bases, with 5 bases between them. This CDR3 has 13 residues. Germline V gene lookup returns CDR1 MDHEN and CDR2 SYDVKM. The CDR3 is CASSLGYTGELFF. In DNA, the CDR3 is TGTGCCAGCAGTTTGGGGTACACCGGGGAGCTGTTTTTT.

The V call is TRBV10-1, the J call TRBJ1-1, with a possible D match to TRBD1 (5 bases). This CDR3 region has 16 residues. Deletions cut 0 bases from V and 0 bases from J, with 11 bases between. Per the germline V gene, CDR1 is WNHNN and CDR2 is SYGVQD (reference sequence). The CDR3 bases are TGCGCCAGCAGTGAGTCCGTCGGACATTTGAACACTGAAGCTTTCTTT. The encoded protein is CASSESVGHLNTEAFF.

The gene calls are TRBV7-9 and TRBJ1-4, with D maybe TRBD1 (5 bases). The V and J ends lost 8 bases and 5 bases respectively, with 12 bases between them. The CDR3 has 13 amino acids. Looked up from germline, CDR1 is SEHNR and CDR2 is FQNEAQ (reference sequence). CDR3 DNA sequence: TGTGCCAGCGGATGGGCAGGGAATGAAAAACTGTTTTTT. Protein sequence: CASGWAGNEKLFF.

This clone was seen only once. The chain carries TRBV7-9 and TRBJ1-1; D might be TRBD1 (6 bases). Trimming took 6 bases from V and 1 from J, leaving 21 bases between them. Per germline, CDR1 SEHNR and CDR2 FQNEAQ (reference sequence). The CDR3 is made up of 17 amino acids. Here the CDR3 reads CASSNTGSGARNTEAFF. The CDR3 DNA is TGTGCCAGCAGTAACACTGGTTCGGGGGCGAGGAACACTGAAGCTTTCTTT.

This chain links TRBV6-5 with TRBJ2-5, with TRBD2 matching over 7 bases. This CDR3 spans 15 amino acids. Losses at the gene ends were 0 bases for V and 4 bases for J; bases not matched to a gene: 5. Germline V gene data show CDR1 as MNHEY and CDR2 as SVGAGI. The CDR3 is CASSYSLGEGETQYF. The CDR3 nucleotides are TGTGCCAGCAGTTACTCCCTGGGGGAGGGAGAGACCCAGTACTTC.

This chain connects TRBV27 to TRBJ2-7; 9 nucleotides match TRBD1. The CDR3 is 15 amino acids. Germline-derived CDR1 and CDR2 are MNHEY and SMNVEV (reference sequence). J was trimmed by 2 bases and V by 2 bases; bases with no gene match: 4. CDR3 in DNA: TGTGCCAGCAGTTTAGTACAGGGGGCGACCTACGAGCAGTACTTC. Translated, it gives CASSLVQGATYEQYF.

This clone was observed a single time. The chain employs TRBV14 and TRBJ2-3; perhaps TRBD2 as D (5 bases). The length of the CDR3 is 17 residues. The V gene's germline CDR1 is SGHDN and CDR2 FVKESK. V was clipped by 0 bases and J by 4 bases, with 17 bases between them. The CDR3 loop is CASSQEGTWELADTQYF. The CDR3 DNA is TGTGCCAGCAGCCAAGAAGGAACGTGGGAGTTGGCAGATACGCAGTATTTT. The whole variable domain, filled in from reference TRBV14 and TRBJ2-3, reads EAGVTQFPSHSVIEKGQTVTLRCDPISGHDNLYWYRRVMGKEIKFLLHFVKESKQDESGMPNNRFLAERTGGTYSTLKVQPAELEDSGVYFCASSQEGTWELADTQYFGPGTRLTVL.

V usage is TRBV6-4 and J usage is TRBJ1-3, with 7 bases fitting TRBD1. Germline CDR1 MRHNA, CDR2 SNTAGT. V dropped 0 bases and J dropped 0; count of bases not matched to a gene: 2. The CDR3 loop spans 16 amino acids. CDR3 region: CASSDSGTASGNTIYF. DNA of the CDR3: TGTGCCAGCAGTGACTCGGGGACAGCCTCTGGAAACACCATATATTTT.

The V gene is TRBV5-1, the J gene TRBJ2-3; D may be TRBD1 or TRBD2 (5 bases each). The germline V and J ends were trimmed by 0 bases and 0 bases, with 8 bases remaining between them. The CDR3 totals 15 residues. Germline loops: CDR1 SGHRS, CDR2 YFSETQ. CDR3 sequence: CASSLAGASTDTQYF. CDR3 bases: TGCGCCAGCAGCTTGGCCGGGGCGAGCACAGATACGCAGTATTTT.

This sequence joins TRBV4-1 and TRBJ2-7; no reliable D call. This CDR3 spans 14 amino acids. V was pared by 1 base and J by 0 bases, with 7 bases between. Looked up from germline, CDR1 is MGHRA and CDR2 is YSYEKL. The CDR3 spells CASSQVISSYEQYF. The CDR3 region has the DNA TGCGCCAGCAGCCAAGTTATCAGCTCCTACGAGCAGTACTTC.

This chain connects TRBV5-6 to TRBJ2-7; 7 bases are a match to TRBD1. The CDR3 totals 14 residues. J lost 4 bases, V lost 0 bases, and 4 bases had no gene match. CDR1 and CDR2 (germline): SGHDT, YYEEEE. Written as DNA, the CDR3 is TGTGCCAGCAGCTTGGAGGGACAGCTTTACGAGCAGTACTTC. Amino acid sequence: CASSLEGQLYEQYF.

This sequence joins TRBV10-2 and TRBJ2-2; tentative D call: TRBD2 (6 bases). V dropped 0 bases and J dropped 5 bases, with 16 bases sitting between them. This CDR3 region has 17 residues. Germline-derived CDR1 and CDR2 are WSHSY and SAAADI. CDR3 sequence: CASSESFSGRKTGELFF. The CDR3 nucleotides are TGCGCCAGCAGTGAGTCCTTTAGCGGAAGAAAAACCGGGGAGCTGTTTTTT.

This clone showed up just once. The chain couples TRBV7-8 to TRBJ2-3; D may be TRBD2 (5 bases). The CDR3 is 17 amino acids. The V gene's germline CDR1 is SGHVS and CDR2 FQNEAQ. V lost 2 bases, J lost 2 bases, and 17 bases lay in between. DNA of the CDR3: TGTGCCAGCAGCTTACTAACCCAGCCGGAGGTCACAGATACGCAGTATTTT. It yields the protein CASSLLTQPEVTDTQYF.

The V gene is TRBV29-1, the J gene TRBJ2-1, with D possibly TRBD2 on 5 matching bases. The germline V gene encodes CDR1 SQVTM and CDR2 ANQGSEA. The CDR3 runs to 15 residues. The germline V and J ends were trimmed by 6 bases and 8 bases, with 23 bases remaining between them. CDR3 loop: CSVSYDAALRDEQFF. The CDR3, as DNA: TGCAGCGTCAGTTACGACGCGGCCTTGAGGGATGAGCAGTTCTTC.

V and J are TRBV19 and TRBJ2-3; no clear D gene. Germline assignment: CDR1 LNHDA and CDR2 SQIVND (reference sequence). Deletions cut 1 base from V and 4 bases from J, with 9 bases between. The CDR3 is 14 residues long. The CDR3 region has the DNA TGTGCCAGTAGTATAGCCCTATTTCCAGATACGCAGTATTTT. Translated: CASSIALFPDTQYF.